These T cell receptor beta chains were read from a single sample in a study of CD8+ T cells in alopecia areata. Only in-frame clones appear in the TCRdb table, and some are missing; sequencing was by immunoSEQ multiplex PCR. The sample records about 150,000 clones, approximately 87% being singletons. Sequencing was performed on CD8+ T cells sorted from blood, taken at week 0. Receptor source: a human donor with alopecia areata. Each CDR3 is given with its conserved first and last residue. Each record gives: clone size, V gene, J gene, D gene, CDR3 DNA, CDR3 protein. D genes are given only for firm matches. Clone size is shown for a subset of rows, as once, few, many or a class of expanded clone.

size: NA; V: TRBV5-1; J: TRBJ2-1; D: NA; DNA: TGCGCCAGCAGCTTGGGCGTCTCGTTGACGGGGGCGTATTACAATGAGCAGTTCTTC; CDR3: CASSLGVSLTGAYYNEQFF
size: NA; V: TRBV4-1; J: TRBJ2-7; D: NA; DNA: TGCGCCAGCAGCCAAGATGGGAGGTCCGGACTCCACTACGAGCAGTACTTC; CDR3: CASSQDGRSGLHYEQYF
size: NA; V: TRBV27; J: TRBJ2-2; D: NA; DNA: TGTGCCAGCAGTTTCGGGACTTCTCAAGAGCTGTTTTTT; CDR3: CASSFGTSQELFF
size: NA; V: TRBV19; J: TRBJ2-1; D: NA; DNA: TGTGCCAGTAGTATCGCCGGGTACAATGAGCAGTTCTTC; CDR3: CASSIAGYNEQFF
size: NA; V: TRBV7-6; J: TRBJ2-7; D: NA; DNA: TGTGCCAGCAGCTTAGGACAGGGAGGAAACTACGAGCAGTACTTC; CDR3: CASSLGQGGNYEQYF
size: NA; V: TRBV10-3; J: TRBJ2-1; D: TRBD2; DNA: TGTGCCATCAGTGAGTCACTAGCGGACATCTACAATGAGCAGTTCTTC; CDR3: CAISESLADIYNEQFF
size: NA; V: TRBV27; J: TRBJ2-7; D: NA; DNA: TGTGCCAGCAGTTACAGGGTTGAGTACTTC; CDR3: CASSYRVEYF
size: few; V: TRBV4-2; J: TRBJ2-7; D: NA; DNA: TGTGCCAGCAGCCAAGCAGTAGACTCCTCCTACGAGCAGTACTTC; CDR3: CASSQAVDSSYEQYF
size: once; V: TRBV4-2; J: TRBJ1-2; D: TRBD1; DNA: TGTGCCAGCAGCCAAGTCAGGGGGGGAATCGGCTATGGCTACACCTTC; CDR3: CASSQVRGGIGYGYTF
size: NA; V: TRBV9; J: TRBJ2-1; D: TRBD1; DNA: TGTGCCAGCAGCGTAGAGGGGACAGGGTACAATGAGCAGTTCTTC; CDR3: CASSVEGTGYNEQFF
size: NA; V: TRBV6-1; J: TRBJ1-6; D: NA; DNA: TGTGCCAGCAGTGAGGCAGACAGCTCCTATAATTCACCCCTCCACTTT; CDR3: CASSEADSSYNSPLHF
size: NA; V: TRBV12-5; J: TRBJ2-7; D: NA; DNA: TGTGCTAGTGGTTTGGGGTATGTCTACGAGCAGTACTTC; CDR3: CASGLGYVYEQYF
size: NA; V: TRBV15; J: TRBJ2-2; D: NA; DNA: TGTGCCACCAACCAGCAGGGGCAGGAGAACACCGGGGAGCTGTTTTTT; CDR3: CATNQQGQENTGELFF
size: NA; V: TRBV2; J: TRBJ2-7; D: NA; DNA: TGTGCCAGCAGTGATCTAAGCTCCTACGAGCAGTACTTC; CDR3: CASSDLSSYEQYF
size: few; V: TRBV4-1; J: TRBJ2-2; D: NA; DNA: TGCGCCAGCAGCCAAGCTACAGTTCCGAACACCGGGGAGCTGTTTTTT; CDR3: CASSQATVPNTGELFF
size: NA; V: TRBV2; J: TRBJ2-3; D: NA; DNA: TGTGCCAGCAGTGCTCGGGCCGACACAGATACGCAGTATTTT; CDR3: CASSARADTDTQYF
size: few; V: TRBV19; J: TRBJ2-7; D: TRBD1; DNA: TGTGCCAGTAGCCAGGGGGCTAATGAGCAGTACTTC; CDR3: CASSQGANEQYF
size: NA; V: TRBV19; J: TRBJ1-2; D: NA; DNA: TGTGCCAGTAGTATAGTGTCGGGACGCGATGGCTACACCTTC; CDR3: CASSIVSGRDGYTF
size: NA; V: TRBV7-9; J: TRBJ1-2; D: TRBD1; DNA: TGTGCCAGCAGCGCTAGGACAGGGGGCGCCAGCTATGGCTACACCTTC; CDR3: CASSARTGGASYGYTF
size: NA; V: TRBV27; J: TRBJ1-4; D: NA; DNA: TGTGCCAGCAGTCTACAACCCTTTTTGGGAGAAAAACTGTTTTTT; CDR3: CASSLQPFLGEKLFF
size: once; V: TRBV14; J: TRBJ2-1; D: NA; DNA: TGTGCCAGCAGCCAAGACATGGGGGAGTGGTACAATGAGCAGTTCTTC; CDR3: CASSQDMGEWYNEQFF
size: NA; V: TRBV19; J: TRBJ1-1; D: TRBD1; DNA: TGTGCCAGTAGTATACCCCCCGGGACAGGGGCTCCGAACACTGAAGCTTTCTTT; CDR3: CASSIPPGTGAPNTEAFF
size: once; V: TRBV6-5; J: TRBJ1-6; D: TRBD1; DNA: TGTGCCAGCAGTCGAGAACAGGGGTCCAATTCACCCCTCCACTTT; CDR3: CASSREQGSNSPLHF
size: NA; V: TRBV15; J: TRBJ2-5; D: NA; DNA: TGTGCCACCAGCAGAGAGTCAGAGGAGACCCAGTACTTC; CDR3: CATSRESEETQYF
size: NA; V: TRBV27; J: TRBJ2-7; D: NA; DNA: TGTGCCAGCAGTTTGACAGCGGCCTACGAGCAGTACTTC; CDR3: CASSLTAAYEQYF
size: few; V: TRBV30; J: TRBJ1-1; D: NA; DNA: TGTGCGGGGTTCAACACTGAAGCTTTCTTT; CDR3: CAGFNTEAFF
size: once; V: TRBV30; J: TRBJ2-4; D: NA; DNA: TGTGCCTGGAGTGTCGTAGTATCAAACATTCAGTACTTC; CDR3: CAWSVVVSNIQYF
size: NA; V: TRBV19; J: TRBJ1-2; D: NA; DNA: TGTGCCACCAGGGGCCGGAACCCCTACTATGGCTACACCTTC; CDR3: CATRGRNPYYGYTF
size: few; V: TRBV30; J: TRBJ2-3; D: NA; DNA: TGTGCCTGGAGCCGAAGGGGGGATACGCAGTATTTT; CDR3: CAWSRRGDTQYF
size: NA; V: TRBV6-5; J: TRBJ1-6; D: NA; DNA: TGTGCCAGCAGTTACTCGAACTCACCCCTCCACTTT; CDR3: CASSYSNSPLHF
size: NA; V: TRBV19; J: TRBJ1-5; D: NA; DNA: TGTGCCAGTGGCCAAGACAGTGAGTTTACTGCCCGAATCGAGCCCCAGCATTTT; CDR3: CASGQDSEFTARIEPQHF
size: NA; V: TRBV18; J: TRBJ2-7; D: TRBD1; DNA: TGTGCCAGCTCACCCCGGGACAGGGTCTACGAGCAGTACTTC; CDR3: CASSPRDRVYEQYF
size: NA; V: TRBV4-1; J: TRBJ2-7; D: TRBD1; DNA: TGCGCCAGCAGCCAAGAGCCGGGACAGACTGTCTACGAGCAGTACTTC; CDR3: CASSQEPGQTVYEQYF
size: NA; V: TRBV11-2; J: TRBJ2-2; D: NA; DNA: TGTGCCAGCAGCTTAGATTCTTGGGGGAAGTCCACCGGGGAGCTGTTTTTT; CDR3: CASSLDSWGKSTGELFF
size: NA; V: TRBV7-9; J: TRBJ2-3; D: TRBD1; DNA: TGTGCCAGCAGTTCGGACAGGGCAGATACGCAGTATTTT; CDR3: CASSSDRADTQYF
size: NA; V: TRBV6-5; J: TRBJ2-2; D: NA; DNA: TGTGCCAGCAGTTACGGTACAGGGCCAGGCGGGGAGCTGTTTTTT; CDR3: CASSYGTGPGGELFF
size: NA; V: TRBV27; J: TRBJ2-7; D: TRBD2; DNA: TGTGCCAGCTCAATAGCGGGGTCCTACGAGCAGTACTTC; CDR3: CASSIAGSYEQYF
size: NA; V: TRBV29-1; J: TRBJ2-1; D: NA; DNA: TGCAGCGTTGGTATAGGGGTAAATGAGCAGTTCTTC; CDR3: CSVGIGVNEQFF
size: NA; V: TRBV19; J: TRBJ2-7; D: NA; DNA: TGTGCCAGTATTGGGACCACATCCTACGAGCAGTACTTC; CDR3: CASIGTTSYEQYF
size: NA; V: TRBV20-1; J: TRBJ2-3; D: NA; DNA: TGCAGTGCTAGTGTGGGGGATACGCAGTATTTT; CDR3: CSASVGDTQYF
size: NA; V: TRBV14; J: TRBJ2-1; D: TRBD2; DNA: TGTGCCAGCAGCCAATCAGGACTAGCGGGTAGAATTGAGCAGTTCTTC; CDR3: CASSQSGLAGRIEQFF
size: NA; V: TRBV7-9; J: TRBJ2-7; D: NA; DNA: TGTGCCAGCAGCTTAGGGGACCCTCTTTACGAGCAGTACTTC; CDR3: CASSLGDPLYEQYF
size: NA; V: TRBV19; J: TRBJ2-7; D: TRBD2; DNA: TGTGCCAGTAGTGCCGAGCGGGAGGACGCCTACGAGCAGTACTTC; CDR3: CASSAEREDAYEQYF
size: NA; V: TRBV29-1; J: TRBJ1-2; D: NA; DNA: TGCAGCGTTGAAGAGCCGCCGAAGGGGCTGGGGGGCTACACCTTC; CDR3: CSVEEPPKGLGGYTF
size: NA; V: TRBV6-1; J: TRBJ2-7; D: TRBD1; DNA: TGTGCCAGCAGTGGAGACTCAGGGGGCCTAACCTACGAGCAGTACTTC; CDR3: CASSGDSGGLTYEQYF
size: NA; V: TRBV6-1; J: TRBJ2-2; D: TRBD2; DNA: TGTGCCAGCAGTGAAACTCCGGGGGGCACCGGGGAGCTGTTTTTT; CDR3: CASSETPGGTGELFF
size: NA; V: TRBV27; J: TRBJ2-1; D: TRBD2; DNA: TGTGGGACCGGGACTAGCGGGTACAATGAGCAGTTCTTC; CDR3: CGTGTSGYNEQFF
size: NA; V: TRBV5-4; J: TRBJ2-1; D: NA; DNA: TGTGCCAGCAGCTATAGTGTGGAAGGGAATGAGCAGTTCTTC; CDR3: CASSYSVEGNEQFF
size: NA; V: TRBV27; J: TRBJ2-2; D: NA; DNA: TGTGCCAGCCACCCCCGGCGGCACCTAAACACCGGGGAGCTGTTTTTT; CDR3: CASHPRRHLNTGELFF
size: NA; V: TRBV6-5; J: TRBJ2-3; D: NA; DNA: TGTGCCAGCACCATGGGGACTCCTAGCACAGATACGCAGTATTTT; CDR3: CASTMGTPSTDTQYF
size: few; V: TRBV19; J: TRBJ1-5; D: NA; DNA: TGTGCCAGTACTTATTTTGGCAATCAGCCCCAGCATTTT; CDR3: CASTYFGNQPQHF
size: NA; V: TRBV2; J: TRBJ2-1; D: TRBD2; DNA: TGTGCCAGCAGTCTAAGCGGGGGAGGATTCGATGAGCAGTTCTTC; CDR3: CASSLSGGGFDEQFF
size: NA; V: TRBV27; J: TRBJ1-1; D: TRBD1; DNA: TGTGCCAGCAGTTTATCGGTTGGGGACAGGGGGCTTTCGACTGAAGCTTTCTTT; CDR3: CASSLSVGDRGLSTEAFF
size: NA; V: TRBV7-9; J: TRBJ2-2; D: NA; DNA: TGTGCCAGCACCTTTAGGGGCCCGGCTGCCGGGGAGCTGTTTTTT; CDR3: CASTFRGPAAGELFF
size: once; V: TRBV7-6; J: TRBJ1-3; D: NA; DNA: TGTGCCAGCAGCTCAATTGGAAACACCATATATTTT; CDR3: CASSSIGNTIYF
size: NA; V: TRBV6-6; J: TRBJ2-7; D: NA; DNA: TGTGCCAGCAGTTACCCACGACAGGAGCAGTACTTC; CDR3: CASSYPRQEQYF
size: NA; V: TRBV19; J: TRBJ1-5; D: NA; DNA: TGTGCCAGTTCTACCCGGGCCGTGAGCAATCAGCCCCAGCATTTT; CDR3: CASSTRAVSNQPQHF
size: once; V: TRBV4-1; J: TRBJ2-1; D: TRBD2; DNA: TGCGCCAGCAGCCAAGGTGTTGGGACTAGCGCCGATGAGCAGTTCTTC; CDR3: CASSQGVGTSADEQFF
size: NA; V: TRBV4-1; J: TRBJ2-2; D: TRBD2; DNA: TGCGCCAGCAGCCAGGGACTATTTAACACCGGGGAGCTGTTTTTT; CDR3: CASSQGLFNTGELFF